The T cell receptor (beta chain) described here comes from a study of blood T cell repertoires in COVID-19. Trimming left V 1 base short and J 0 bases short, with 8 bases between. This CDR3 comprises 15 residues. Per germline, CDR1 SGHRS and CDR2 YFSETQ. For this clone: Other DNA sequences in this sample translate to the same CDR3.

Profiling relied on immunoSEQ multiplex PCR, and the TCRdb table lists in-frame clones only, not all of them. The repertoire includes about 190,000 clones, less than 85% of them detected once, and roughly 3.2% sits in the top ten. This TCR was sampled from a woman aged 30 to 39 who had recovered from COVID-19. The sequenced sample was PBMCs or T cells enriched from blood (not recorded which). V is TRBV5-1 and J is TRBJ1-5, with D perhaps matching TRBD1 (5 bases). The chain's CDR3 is CASSLTGSSNQPQHF. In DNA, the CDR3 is TGCGCCAGCAGCTTGACAGGTTCTAGCAATCAGCCCCAGCATTTT.